The present T cell receptor (beta chain) was sequenced within a study of T cell therapy after organ transplantation. Looking at the study overall: T cells were expanded two to three weeks with 30 CMV class I/II epitopes. T cell doses, up to 6, came every 2 weeks; follow-up lasted approximately 27 weeks. Blood for the long-term post-therapy sample came 20 to 29 weeks after therapy.

As regards this clone: Antigen specificity is unknown.

TCRdb's table, derived via immunoSEQ multiplex PCR, lists solely in-frame clones and lacks some. The table records roughly 15,000 clones, roughly 85% of them present only once. Study-wide results and caveats: Antirejection and antiviral medication effects could not be assessed.

Stated time point: 20-29 weeks after completion of therapy. The TCR was taken from a human patient who had received a solid organ transplant and had CMV disease. Some T cells may have originated in the graft donor. This specimen was CD8+ T cells from blood, taken after autologous CMV-specific T cell therapy.

CDR3 sequence reads: CASSHILGTPQGGELFF. The CDR3 DNA reads TGTGCCAGCAGCCACATTCTCGGGACACCCCAAGGCGGGGAGCTGTTTTTT. This chain links TRBV7-8 with TRBJ2-2, with D tentatively TRBD1 (6 bases). From germline, CDR1 is SGHVS and CDR2 FQNEAQ. CDR3 length equals 17 residues. The V end was cut by 5 bases, the J end by 7 bases, with 23 bases between.